One and the same sample provided the 6 T cell receptor beta chains below, sequenced in a study of OX40 agonist ivuxolimab in advanced cancers. Method: immunoSEQ multiplex PCR; TCRdb's copy keeps in-frame clones and lacks some. The sample lists some 66,000 clones, 88% seen once, with over 0.55% in the top ten. Sequenced material: CD4+ or CD8+ T cells sorted from blood, taken in a trial of the OX40 agonist ivuxolimab. These receptors came from an adult with an advanced solid tumor such as melanoma, head and neck, liver or kidney cancer.

Here the CDR3 reads CASSVGSGGLSSTDTQYF. The CDR3, as DNA: TGTGCCAGCAGCGTAGGAAGCGGGGGGCTCTCTAGCACAGATACGCAGTATTTT. The chain links TRBV9 to TRBJ2-3, with TRBD2 identical over 9 bases. Trimming cost V 0 bases and J 0 bases; bases outside gene matches: 8. This CDR3 is 18 amino acids long. Germline values: CDR1 SGDLS, CDR2 YYNGEE.

This chain connects TRBV5-5 to TRBJ2-2, with D perhaps TRBD2 (6 bases). Germline V gene lookup returns CDR1 SGHKS and CDR2 YYEKEE (reference sequence). The CDR3 runs to 15 residues. V was pared by 6 bases and J by 0 bases, with 12 bases between. The DNA of the CDR3 is TGTGCCAGCAACTGGGGGGTTTCGAACACCGGGGAGCTGTTTTTT. This sequence encodes CASNWGVSNTGELFF.

The rearrangement uses TRBV27 and TRBJ1-6; D is uncertain. V lost 5 bases to trimming and J lost 7 bases, with 15 bases between them. The CDR3 is 15 amino acids. Germline V gene lookup returns CDR1 MNHEY and CDR2 SMNVEV (reference sequence). CDR3 nucleotide sequence: TGTGCCAGCAGTAGCTCCCTCGGTGGGAATTCACCCCTCCACTTT. Its translation: CASSSSLGGNSPLHF.

The genes are TRBV6-6 and TRBJ2-5; D may be TRBD2 (5 bases). The CDR3 has 15 amino acids. V dropped 0 bases and J dropped 4 bases, with 12 bases sitting between them. Germline V gene lookup returns CDR1 MNHNY and CDR2 SVGAGI (reference sequence). The CDR3 here is CASSYSLTGVETQYF. The CDR3 DNA follows: TGTGCCAGCAGTTACTCCCTTACCGGGGTAGAGACCCAGTACTTC.

CDR3 sequence reads: CASSSTEKLVTEAFF. The CDR3 DNA reads TGCGCCAGCAGCTCGACCGAGAAGCTGGTAACTGAAGCTTTCTTT. The genes are TRBV5-1 and TRBJ1-1; D call uncertain. V shed 3 bases and J shed 5 bases, with 17 bases lying between them. The CDR3 sequence is 15 residues long. Germline CDR1 and CDR2: SGHRS and YFSETQ.

This clone was seen more than once but under ten times. This rearrangement joins TRBV30 to TRBJ1-1, with D possibly TRBD1 on 5 matching bases. The CDR3 extends over 15 amino acids. The germline V and J ends were trimmed by 3 bases and 5 bases, with 19 bases remaining between them. Germline V gene sequence: CDR1 GTSNPN, CDR2 SVGIG (reference sequence). The CDR3 spells CAWSKVGATGTEAFF. The CDR3 region has the DNA TGTGCCTGGAGCAAAGTAGGGGCCACGGGAACTGAAGCTTTCTTT.